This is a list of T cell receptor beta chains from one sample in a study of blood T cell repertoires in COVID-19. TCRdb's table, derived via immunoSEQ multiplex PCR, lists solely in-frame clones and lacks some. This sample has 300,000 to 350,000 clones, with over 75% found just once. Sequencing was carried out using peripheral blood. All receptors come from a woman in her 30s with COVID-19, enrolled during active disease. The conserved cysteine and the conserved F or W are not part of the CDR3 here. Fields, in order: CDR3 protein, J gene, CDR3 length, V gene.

CDR3: ASSLAGNAF; J: TRBJ1-1; length: 9; V: TRBV5-1
CDR3: ASSYRGSGANVLT; J: TRBJ2-6; length: 13; V: TRBV6-5
CDR3: ASSPRGPYEQY; J: TRBJ2-7; length: 11; V: TRBV23-1
CDR3: ASSQAPTGSGANVLT; J: TRBJ2-6; length: 15; V: TRBV4-3
CDR3: ASSSTQGGEETQY; J: TRBJ2-5; length: 13; V: TRBV14
CDR3: ASSIGDNGYEQY; J: TRBJ2-7; length: 12; V: TRBV19
CDR3: ASSRAGGPLTEQF; J: TRBJ2-1; length: 13; V: TRBV28
CDR3: ASSSPDRSSYEQY; J: TRBJ2-7; length: 13; V: TRBV27
CDR3: ASSPPQRHPSYEQY; J: TRBJ2-7; length: 14; V: TRBV11-2
CDR3: ASLPRPGQPRY; J: TRBJ2-7; length: 11; V: TRBV10-3
CDR3: ASSLYSLTDTQY; J: TRBJ2-3; length: 12; V: TRBV28
CDR3: ASSQPTSGSDEQY; J: TRBJ2-7; length: 13; V: TRBV4-1
CDR3: ASSNRGEGNQPQH; J: TRBJ1-5; length: 13; V: TRBV21-1
CDR3: ASSLGAGTGDSPLH; J: TRBJ1-6; length: 14; V: TRBV28
CDR3: ASIKGETWGEKLF; J: TRBJ1-4; length: 13; V: TRBV2
CDR3: ASSLDREYEKLF; J: TRBJ1-4; length: 12; V: TRBV6-5
CDR3: ASREEQRGKAF; J: TRBJ1-1; length: 11; V: TRBV2
CDR3: ASSPTPTGNTEAF; J: TRBJ1-1; length: 13; V: TRBV6-2/TRBV6-3
CDR3: ASSERTGPTDTQY; J: TRBJ2-3; length: 13; V: TRBV6-1
CDR3: ASSQDSGAQH; J: TRBJ1-5; length: 10; V: TRBV3-1/TRBV3-2
CDR3: ASSLVTGH; J: TRBJ2-3; length: 8; V: TRBV11-2
CDR3: ASSIQGAPIYGYT; J: TRBJ1-2; length: 13; V: TRBV23-1
CDR3: ASSLKGGRNTEAF; J: TRBJ1-1; length: 13; V: TRBV2
CDR3: ASSERQGLGDSPLH; J: TRBJ1-6; length: 14; V: TRBV25-1